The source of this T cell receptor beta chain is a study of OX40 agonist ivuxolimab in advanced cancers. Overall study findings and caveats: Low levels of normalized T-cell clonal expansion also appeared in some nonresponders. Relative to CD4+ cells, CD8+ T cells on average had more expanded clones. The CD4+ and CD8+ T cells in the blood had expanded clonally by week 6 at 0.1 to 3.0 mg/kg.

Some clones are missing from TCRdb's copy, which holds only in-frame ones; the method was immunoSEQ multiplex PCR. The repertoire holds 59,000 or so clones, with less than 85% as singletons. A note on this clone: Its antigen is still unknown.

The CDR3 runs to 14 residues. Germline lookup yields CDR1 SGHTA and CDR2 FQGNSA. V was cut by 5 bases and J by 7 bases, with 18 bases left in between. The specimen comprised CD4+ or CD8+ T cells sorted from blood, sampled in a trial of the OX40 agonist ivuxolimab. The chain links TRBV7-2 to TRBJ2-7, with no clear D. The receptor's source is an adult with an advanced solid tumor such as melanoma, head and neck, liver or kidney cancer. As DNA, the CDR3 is TGTGCCAGCAGCCGAGAACGACGGTTGGGAGAGCAGTACTTC. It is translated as CASSRERRLGEQYF.